Detailed here is one T cell receptor beta chain. Antigen unknown. Using its own MiXCR run on the 5' RACE reads, TCRdb lists one record per CDR3 protein. This sample has about 350,000 distinct CDR3 sequences, with roughly an eighth found just once. This CDR3 comprises 14 residues. V was cut by 1 base and J by 3 bases, with 9 bases left in between. CDR1 is SGHAT, CDR2 FQDESV, per germline (reference sequence). These data come from a study of T-cell memory formation after mild COVID-19. Study background: Clusters of TCRs were largely donor specific.

General study findings and limits: Cross-reactive memory apparently joined, as some responding clones appeared in pre-infection memory.

This chain joins TRBV11-1 and TRBJ1-1, with D possibly being TRBD1 (5 bases). Sample: PBMCs or a T cell subset sorted from them (not recorded which). The source of this sequence is a man younger than 35 who had mild COVID-19 (a few samples of this study predate the infection). Cell type and time point are not known. The CDR3 region is CASSLGRGYTEAFF. DNA for the CDR3: TGTGCCAGCAGCTTAGGGAGGGGATACACTGAAGCTTTCTTT.